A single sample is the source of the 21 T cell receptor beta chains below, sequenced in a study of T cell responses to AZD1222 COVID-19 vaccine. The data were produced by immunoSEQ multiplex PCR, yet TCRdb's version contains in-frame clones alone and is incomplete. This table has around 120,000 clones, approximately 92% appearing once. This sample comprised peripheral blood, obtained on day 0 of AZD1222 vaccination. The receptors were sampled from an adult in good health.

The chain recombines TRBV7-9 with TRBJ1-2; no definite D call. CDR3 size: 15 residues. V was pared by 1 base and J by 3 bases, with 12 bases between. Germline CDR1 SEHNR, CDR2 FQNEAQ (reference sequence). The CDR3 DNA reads TGTGCCAGCAGCTTAGACGGCATCTTATACTATGGCTACACCTTC. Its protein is CASSLDGILYYGYTF.

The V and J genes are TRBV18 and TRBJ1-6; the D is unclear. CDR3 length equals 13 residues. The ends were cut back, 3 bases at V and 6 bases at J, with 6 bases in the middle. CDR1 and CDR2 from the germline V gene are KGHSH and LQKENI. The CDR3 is CASSPLANSPLHF. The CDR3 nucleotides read TGTGCCAGCTCACCGCTGGCTAATTCACCCCTCCACTTT.

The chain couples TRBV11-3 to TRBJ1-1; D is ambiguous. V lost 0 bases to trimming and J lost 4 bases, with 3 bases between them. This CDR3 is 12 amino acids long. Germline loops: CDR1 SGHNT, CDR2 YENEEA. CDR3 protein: CASSLDGTEAFF. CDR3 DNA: TGTGCCAGCAGCTTAGATGGCACTGAAGCTTTCTTT.

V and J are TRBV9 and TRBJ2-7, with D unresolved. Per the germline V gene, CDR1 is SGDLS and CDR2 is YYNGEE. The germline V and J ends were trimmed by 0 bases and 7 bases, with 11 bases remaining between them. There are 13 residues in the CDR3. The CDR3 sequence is CASSVDLKGEQYF. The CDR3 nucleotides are TGTGCCAGCAGCGTAGACCTAAAAGGGGAGCAGTACTTC.

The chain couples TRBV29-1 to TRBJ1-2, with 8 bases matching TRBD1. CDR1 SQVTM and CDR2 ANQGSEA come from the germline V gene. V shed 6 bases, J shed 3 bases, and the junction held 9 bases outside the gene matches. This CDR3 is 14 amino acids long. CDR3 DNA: TGCAGCGTCAAACCCCCGGACAGGGACTATGGCTACACCTTC. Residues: CSVKPPDRDYGYTF.

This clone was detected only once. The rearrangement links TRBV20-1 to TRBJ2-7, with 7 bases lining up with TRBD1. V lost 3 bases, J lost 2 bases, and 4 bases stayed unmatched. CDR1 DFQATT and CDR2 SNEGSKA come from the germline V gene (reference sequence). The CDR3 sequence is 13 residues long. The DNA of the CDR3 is TGCAGTGCTAGTAGACAGGGACCCTACGAGCAGTACTTC. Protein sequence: CSASRQGPYEQYF.

For the CDR3, the DNA is TGTGCCAGCAGGTACACAGGGGGGTACCAAGAGACCCAGTACTTC. The encoded protein is CASRYTGGYQETQYF. The chain recombines TRBV6-5 with TRBJ2-5, with 8 nucleotides matching TRBD1. V was clipped by 6 bases and J by 0 bases; unmatched bases: 6. In germline, CDR1 is MNHEY, CDR2 SVGAGI. This CDR3 comprises 15 residues.

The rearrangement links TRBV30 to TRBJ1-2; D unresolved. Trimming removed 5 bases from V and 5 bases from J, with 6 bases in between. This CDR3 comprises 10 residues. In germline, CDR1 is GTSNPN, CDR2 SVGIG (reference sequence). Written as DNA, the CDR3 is TGTGCCTGGTCCCGGTATGGCTACACCTTC. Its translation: CAWSRYGYTF. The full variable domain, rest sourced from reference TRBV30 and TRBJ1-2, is SQTIHQWPATLVQPVGSPLSLECTVEGTSNPNLYWYRQAAGRGLQLLFYSVGIGQISSEVPQNLSASRPQDRQFILSSKKLLLSDSGFYLCAWSRYGYTFGSGTRLTVV.

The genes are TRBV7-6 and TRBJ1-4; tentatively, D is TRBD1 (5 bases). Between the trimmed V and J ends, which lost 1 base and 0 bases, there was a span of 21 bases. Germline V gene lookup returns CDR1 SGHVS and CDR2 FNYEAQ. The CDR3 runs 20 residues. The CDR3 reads CASSLEPGDVWAATNEKLFF. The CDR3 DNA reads TGTGCCAGCAGCTTAGAACCGGGGGACGTGTGGGCAGCAACTAATGAAAAACTGTTTTTT.

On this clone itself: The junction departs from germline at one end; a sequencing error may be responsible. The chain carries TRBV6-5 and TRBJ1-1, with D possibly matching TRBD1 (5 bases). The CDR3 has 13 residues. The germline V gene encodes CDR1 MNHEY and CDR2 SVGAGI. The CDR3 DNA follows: TGTGCCAGTACGAATTATCCCGGGACCTTGTTAAACTTT. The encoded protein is CASTNYPGTLLNF.

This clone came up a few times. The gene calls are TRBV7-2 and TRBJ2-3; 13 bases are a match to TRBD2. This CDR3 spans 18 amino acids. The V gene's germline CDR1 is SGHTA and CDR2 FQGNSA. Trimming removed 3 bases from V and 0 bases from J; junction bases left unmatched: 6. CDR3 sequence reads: CASSFLTSGGQSTDTQYF. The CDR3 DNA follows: TGTGCCAGCAGCTTTCTGACTAGCGGGGGGCAGAGCACAGATACGCAGTATTTT.

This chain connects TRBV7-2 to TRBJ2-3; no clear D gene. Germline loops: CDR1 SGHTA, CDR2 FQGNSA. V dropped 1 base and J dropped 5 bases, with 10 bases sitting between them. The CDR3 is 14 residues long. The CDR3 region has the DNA TGTGCCAGCAGCTTAGAAAGCCTCGGAGATACGCAGTATTTT. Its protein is CASSLESLGDTQYF.

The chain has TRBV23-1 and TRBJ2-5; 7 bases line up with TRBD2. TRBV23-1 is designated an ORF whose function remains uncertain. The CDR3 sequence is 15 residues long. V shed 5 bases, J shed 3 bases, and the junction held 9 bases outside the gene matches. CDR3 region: CASSSRLALEETQYF. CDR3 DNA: TGCGCCAGCAGTTCCCGACTAGCATTAGAAGAGACCCAGTACTTC.

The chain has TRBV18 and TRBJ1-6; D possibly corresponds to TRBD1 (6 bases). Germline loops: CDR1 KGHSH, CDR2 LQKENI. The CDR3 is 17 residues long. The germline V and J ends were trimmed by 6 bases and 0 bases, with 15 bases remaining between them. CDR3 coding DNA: TGTGCCAGCTCTCAAGCCGGGACACACTCCTATAATTCACCCCTCCACTTT. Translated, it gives CASSQAGTHSYNSPLHF.

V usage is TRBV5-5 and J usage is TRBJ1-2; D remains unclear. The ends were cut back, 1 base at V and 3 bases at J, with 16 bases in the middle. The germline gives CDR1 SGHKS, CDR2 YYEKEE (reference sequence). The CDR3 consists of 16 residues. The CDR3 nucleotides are TGTGCCAGCAGCTTGCAACAGCCCTCTACCTACTATGGCTACACCTTC. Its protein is CASSLQQPSTYYGYTF.

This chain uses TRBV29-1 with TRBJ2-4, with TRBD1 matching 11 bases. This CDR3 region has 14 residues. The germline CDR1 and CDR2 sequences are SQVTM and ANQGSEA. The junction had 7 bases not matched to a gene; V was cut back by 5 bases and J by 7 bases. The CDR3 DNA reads TGCAGCGTTACCCGCCGGGACAGGGGGAACATTCAGTACTTC. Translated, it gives CSVTRRDRGNIQYF.

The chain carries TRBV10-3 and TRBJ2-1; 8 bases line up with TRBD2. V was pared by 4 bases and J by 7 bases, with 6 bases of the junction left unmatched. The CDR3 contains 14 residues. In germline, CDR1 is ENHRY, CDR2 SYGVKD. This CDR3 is CAISVAGGDNEQFF. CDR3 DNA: TGTGCCATCAGTGTCGCGGGGGGTGATAATGAGCAGTTCTTC.

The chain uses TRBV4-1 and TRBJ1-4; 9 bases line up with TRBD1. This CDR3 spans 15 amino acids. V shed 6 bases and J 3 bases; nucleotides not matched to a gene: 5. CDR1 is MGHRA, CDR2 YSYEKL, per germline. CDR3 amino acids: CASRHRGLPNEKLFF. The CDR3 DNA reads TGCGCCAGCAGACACAGGGGGCTGCCTAATGAAAAACTGTTTTTT.

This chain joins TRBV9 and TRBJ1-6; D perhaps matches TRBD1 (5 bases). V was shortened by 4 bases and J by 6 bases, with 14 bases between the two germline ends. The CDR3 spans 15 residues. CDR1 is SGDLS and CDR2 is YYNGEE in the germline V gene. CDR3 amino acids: CASSILGGTNSPLHF. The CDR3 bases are TGTGCCAGCAGCATCCTGGGGGGAACTAATTCACCCCTCCACTTT. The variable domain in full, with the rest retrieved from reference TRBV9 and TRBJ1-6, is DSGVTQTPKHLITATGQRVTLRCSPRSGDLSVYWYQQSLDQGLQFLIQYYNGEERAKGNILERFSAQQFPDLHSELNLSSLELGDSALYFCASSILGGTNSPLHFGNGTRLTVT.

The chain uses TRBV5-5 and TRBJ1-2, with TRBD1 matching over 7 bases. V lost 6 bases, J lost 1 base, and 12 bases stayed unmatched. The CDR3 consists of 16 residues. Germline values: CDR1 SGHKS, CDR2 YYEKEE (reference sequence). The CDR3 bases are TGTGCCAGCAACCTCGGAGGGGGCGTTTTTAACTATGGCTACACCTTC. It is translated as CASNLGGGVFNYGYTF.

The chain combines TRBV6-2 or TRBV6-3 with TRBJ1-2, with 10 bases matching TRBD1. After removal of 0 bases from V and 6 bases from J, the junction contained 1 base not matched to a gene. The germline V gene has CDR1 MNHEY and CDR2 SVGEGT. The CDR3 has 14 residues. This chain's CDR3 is CASSYSTGGHGYTF. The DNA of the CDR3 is TGTGCCAGCAGTTACTCGACAGGGGGCCATGGCTACACCTTC.